This TCR beta chain is drawn from a study of siplizumab effects on memory and regulatory T cells. The assay was immunoSEQ multiplex PCR, and TCRdb's table has in-frame clones only and misses some. This table has some 100,000 clones, 94% appearing once. Findings of the study overall: Mappable CD4+ clones that were alloreactive averaged approximately 64% Treg-derived with siplizumab versus roughly 25% in controls. No more than a minor fraction of alloreactive clones could be traced back to unstimulated subsets. Siplizumab, the agent tested, significantly reduced alloreactive sequences traceable to unstimulated CD4+ memory cells.

As to this clone: The antigen is unknown.

Germline CDR1 reads MNHEY; CDR2 reads SVGAGI. CDR3 length equals 13 residues. With 10 bases removed from V and 4 bases from J, the gap between germline ends came to 16 bases. The sequence was collected from a human donor in good health. The sample was Tregs sorted from blood. The chain links TRBV6-5 to TRBJ1-2; D may be TRBD1 (6 bases). CDR3 region: CAISTGAGYGYTF. The CDR3 DNA sequence: TGTGCCATCAGCACGGGGGCTGGCTATGGCTACACCTTC.